Listed here are 22 T cell receptor beta chains from one sample, sequenced in a study of blood T cell repertoires in COVID-19. Using immunoSEQ multiplex PCR, the repertoire was profiled, and TCRdb retains in-frame clones only, with some absent. The profile shows over 90,000 clones, around 84% of them singletons. The sample taken for sequencing was peripheral blood. The receptors stem from a woman aged 55-70 years in a cohort sampled during active or convalescent COVID-19.

The table lists this clone with a few counts. The rearrangement joins TRBV5-1 to TRBJ1-2; D ambiguous. V lost 2 bases to trimming and J lost 2 bases, with 13 bases between them. Germline assignment: CDR1 SGHRS and CDR2 YFSETQ. The CDR3 loop spans 15 amino acids. The CDR3: CASSFTRETNYGYTF. In nucleotides, the CDR3 is TGCGCCAGCAGCTTTACGAGGGAGACCAACTATGGCTACACCTTC.

This chain connects TRBV28 to TRBJ2-7; weak D call: TRBD1 (5 bases). The V gene's germline CDR1 is MDHEN and CDR2 SYDVKM. The CDR3 spans 15 residues. Trimming shortened V by 4 bases and J by 3 bases, and 16 bases separated the two germline ends. CDR3 residues: CASSSPWARVYEQYF. The CDR3, as DNA: TGTGCCAGCAGTTCCCCCTGGGCCAGGGTCTACGAGCAGTACTTC.

The V gene is TRBV11-3, the J gene TRBJ1-1; D is unresolved. CDR3 length equals 15 residues. The germline V and J ends were trimmed by 0 bases and 6 bases, with 14 bases remaining between them. The germline CDR1 and CDR2 sequences are SGHNT and YENEEA. The CDR3 nucleotides read TGTGCCAGCAGCTTAGAAGGAGGTCTTCAAGCTGAAGCTTTCTTT. Translated: CASSLEGGLQAEAFF.

The V call is TRBV6-1, the J call TRBJ1-2; TRBD1 aligns across 9 bases. CDR1 is MNHNS and CDR2 is SASEGT in the germline V gene. This CDR3 region has 15 residues. After removal of 0 bases from V and 6 bases from J, the junction contained 5 bases not matched to a gene. CDR3 protein: CASSEADRGANGYTF. DNA for the CDR3: TGTGCCAGCAGTGAAGCGGACAGGGGAGCAAATGGCTACACCTTC.

The V call is TRBV7-9, the J call TRBJ1-5; D not resolved. The germline V gene encodes CDR1 SEHNR and CDR2 FQNEAQ (reference sequence). This CDR3 is built from 14 residues. Trimming removed 5 bases at V and 6 bases at J, with 14 bases between. CDR3 loop: CASSPGGFPQPQHF. Written as DNA, the CDR3 is TGTGCCAGCAGCCCCGGTGGTTTTCCTCAGCCCCAGCATTTT.

The CDR3 is CASSSGQGNTEAFF. For the CDR3, the DNA is TGCGCCAGCAGCTCGGGACAGGGAAACACTGAAGCTTTCTTT. The genes are TRBV5-1 and TRBJ1-1; TRBD1 matches 9 bases. Trimming at V came to 3 bases and at J to 2 bases, leaving 2 bases not matched to a gene. CDR1 SGHRS and CDR2 YFSETQ come from the germline V gene. CDR3 length equals 14 residues.

This rearrangement joins TRBV3-1 (or the pseudogene TRBV3-2) to TRBJ1-4, with D possibly matching TRBD1 (5 bases). V lost 0 bases and J lost 8, with 13 bases in between. CDR1 and CDR2 (germline): LGHDT, YNNKEL (reference sequence). The CDR3 consists of 15 residues. CDR3 bases: TGTGCCAGCAGCCAAGATTTCGCAGGGAGGGAAAAACTGTTTTTT. Translation: CASSQDFAGREKLFF.

The gene calls are TRBV5-1 and TRBJ1-1; 10 bases are shared with TRBD1. This CDR3 region has 13 residues. The germline CDR1 and CDR2 sequences are SGHRS and YFSETQ. V was pared by 2 bases and J by 11 bases, with 6 bases of the junction left unmatched. The CDR3, as DNA: TGCGCCAGCAGCTTAGACAGGGGGCCGTGGGCTTTCTTT. Amino acids: CASSLDRGPWAFF.

The rearrangement joins TRBV24-1 to TRBJ2-7; TRBD1 matches at 7 bases. V gave up 3 bases and J gave up 4 bases; unmatched junction bases: 2. The length of the CDR3 is 13 residues. The germline V gene encodes CDR1 KGHDR and CDR2 SFDVKD. CDR3 nucleotide sequence: TGTGCCACCAGTGATGGACAGGTTTACGAGCAGTACTTC. This translates into CATSDGQVYEQYF.

The chain combines TRBV19 with TRBJ1-3, with 7 bases fitting TRBD1. This CDR3 region has 16 residues. Unmatched junction bases numbered 5, after V lost 3 bases and J lost 0 bases. The germline CDR1 and CDR2 sequences are LNHDA and SQIVND (reference sequence). The CDR3: CASSISQGSSGNTIYF. In DNA form, the CDR3 reads TGTGCCAGTAGTATTTCACAGGGGAGCTCTGGAAACACCATATATTTT.

This chain connects TRBV9 to TRBJ1-5, with D possibly matching TRBD1 (6 bases). This CDR3 comprises 14 residues. The germline V gene encodes CDR1 SGDLS and CDR2 YYNGEE. V was clipped by 0 bases and J by 6 bases, with 10 bases between them. The CDR3 reads CASSVAGVGQPQHF. CDR3 bases: TGTGCCAGCAGCGTAGCAGGGGTTGGTCAGCCCCAGCATTTT.

The chain links TRBV6-6 to TRBJ2-7; TRBD2 might be the D (5 bases). V was shortened by 8 bases and J by 9 bases, with 20 bases between the two germline ends. The CDR3 runs 13 residues. Germline V CDR1 and CDR2: MNHNY, SVGAGI (reference sequence). The DNA of the CDR3 is TGTGCCAGCCAGCGCGGAGGCCCATTAGTGCAGTACTTC. Its translation is CASQRGGPLVQYF.

This clone was seen only once. This chain joins TRBV30 and TRBJ2-7; 12 nucleotides line up with TRBD1. The V and J ends lost 1 base and 8 bases, in that order; junction bases with no gene match: 6. Germline-derived CDR1 and CDR2 are GTSNPN and SVGIG (reference sequence). This CDR3 comprises 14 residues. The CDR3 sequence is CAWSGGTGGLQQYF. DNA for the CDR3: TGTGCCTGGAGTGGCGGGACAGGGGGCCTCCAGCAGTACTTC.

The chain recombines TRBV6-5 with TRBJ2-5; tentatively, D is TRBD1 (6 bases). Trimming shortened V by 6 bases and J by 1 base, and 15 bases separated the two germline ends. The CDR3 is made up of 15 amino acids. CDR1 MNHEY and CDR2 SVGAGI come from the germline V gene. CDR3 sequence reads: CASRPGQTFQETQYF. CDR3 bases: TGTGCCAGCAGGCCCGGACAGACCTTCCAAGAGACCCAGTACTTC.

This chain uses TRBV9 with TRBJ1-3; 11 bases fit TRBD1. The trim removed 4 bases at V and 2 bases at J, leaving 8 bases unmatched. From germline, CDR1 is SGDLS and CDR2 YYNGEE. This CDR3 is 17 amino acids long. The chain's CDR3 is CASSPTGQGVTGNTIYF. The CDR3 coding sequence is TGTGCCAGCAGCCCCACGGGACAGGGGGTAACTGGAAACACCATATATTTT.

J is TRBJ1-1 and V is TRBV5-1; 8 nucleotides line up with TRBD1. V gave up 0 bases and J gave up 3 bases; unmatched junction bases: 4. The germline CDR1 and CDR2 sequences are SGHRS and YFSETQ. This CDR3 has 15 residues. CDR3 bases: TGCGCCAGCAGCTTGGCCGGGGACAGGTACACTGAAGCTTTCTTT. This encodes CASSLAGDRYTEAFF. Based on the CDR3 plus reference TRBV5-1 and TRBJ1-1, the full variable domain is KAGVTQTPRYLIKTRGQQVTLSCSPISGHRSVSWYQQTPGQGLQFLFEYFSETQRNKGNFPGRFSGRQFSNSRSEMNVSTLELGDSALYLCASSLAGDRYTEAFFGQGTRLTVV.

The chain has TRBV28 and TRBJ2-3; 11 bases are a match to TRBD2. V lost 4 bases, J lost 3 bases, and 12 bases stayed unmatched. This CDR3 comprises 18 residues. Per germline, CDR1 MDHEN and CDR2 SYDVKM. The CDR3 bases are TGTGCCAGCAGTTCTCCGGGACTAGCGGTTACGGGGACAGATACGCAGTATTTT. This sequence encodes CASSSPGLAVTGTDTQYF.

The chain links TRBV24-1 to TRBJ1-2; D uncertain. The CDR3 contains 11 residues. Trimming removed 9 bases from V and 10 bases from J, with 14 bases in between. Germline V gives CDR1 KGHDR, CDR2 SFDVKD. CDR3 DNA: TGTGCCACCCAGAGTCGCGAGGTCTACACCTTC. Protein sequence: CATQSREVYTF.

CDR3 coding DNA: TGTGCCAGCAGTGTATTAGCGGGAGGCCCCGGCACAGATACGCAGTATTTT. This sequence encodes CASSVLAGGPGTDTQYF. J is TRBJ2-3 and V is TRBV6-1; 10 bases are a match to TRBD2. In germline, CDR1 is MNHNS, CDR2 SASEGT. The CDR3 is made up of 17 amino acids. J was trimmed by 1 base and V by 4 bases; bases with no gene match: 8.

V is TRBV5-5 and J is TRBJ1-1; 7 bases match TRBD1. V was clipped by 0 bases and J by 6 bases; unmatched bases: 5. The CDR3 spans 14 residues. CDR1 and CDR2 from the germline V gene are SGHKS and YYEKEE (reference sequence). CDR3 sequence (DNA): TGTGCCAGCAGCTTGGCAGGGGGTAACGCTGAAGCTTTCTTT. It codes for CASSLAGGNAEAFF.

This chain connects TRBV19 to TRBJ1-1; TRBD1 matches at 7 bases. The germline V gene has CDR1 LNHDA and CDR2 SQIVND (reference sequence). The CDR3 is 14 amino acids. With 4 bases clipped from V and 1 base from J, the junction kept 3 bases outside the gene matches. The DNA for the CDR3 is TGTGCCAGTAGTACGGGACAGCCGAACACTGAAGCTTTCTTT. Protein: CASSTGQPNTEAFF. Drawing the rest from reference TRBV19 and TRBJ1-1, the complete variable domain is DGGITQSPKYLFRKEGQNVTLSCEQNLNHDAMYWYRQDPGQGLRLIYYSQIVNDFQKGDIAEGYSVSREKKESFPLTVTSAQKNPTAFYLCASSTGQPNTEAFFGQGTRLTVV.

The table lists this clone with a few counts. The rearrangement uses TRBV2 and TRBJ1-1, with TRBD1 identical over 8 bases. V shed 10 bases, J shed 5 bases, and the junction held 15 bases outside the gene matches. This CDR3 has 15 residues. Germline V gene sequence: CDR1 SNHLY, CDR2 FYNNEI. The CDR3 coding sequence is TGTGCCATACCCGACAGGGGACGAATGGGGACTGAAGCTTTCTTT. Translated: CAIPDRGRMGTEAFF.